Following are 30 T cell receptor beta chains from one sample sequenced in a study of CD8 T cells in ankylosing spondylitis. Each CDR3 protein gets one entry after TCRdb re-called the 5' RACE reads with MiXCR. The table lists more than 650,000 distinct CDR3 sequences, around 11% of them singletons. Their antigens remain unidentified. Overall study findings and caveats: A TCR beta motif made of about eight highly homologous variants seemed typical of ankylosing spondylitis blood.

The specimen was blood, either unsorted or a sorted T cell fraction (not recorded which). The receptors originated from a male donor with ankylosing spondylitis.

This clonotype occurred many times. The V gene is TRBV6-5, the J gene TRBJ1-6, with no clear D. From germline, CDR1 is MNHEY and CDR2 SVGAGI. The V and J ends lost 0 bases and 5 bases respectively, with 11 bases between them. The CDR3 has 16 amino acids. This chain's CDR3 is CASSYSASTDNSPLHF. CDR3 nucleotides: TGTGCCAGCAGTTACTCCGCTTCCACCGATAATTCACCCCTCCACTTT.

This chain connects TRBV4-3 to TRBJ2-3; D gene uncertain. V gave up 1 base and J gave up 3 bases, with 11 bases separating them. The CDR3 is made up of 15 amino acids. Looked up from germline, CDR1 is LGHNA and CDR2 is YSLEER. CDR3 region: CASSQVVGRTDTQYF. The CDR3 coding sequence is TGCGCCAGCAGCCAAGTGGTGGGAAGAACAGATACGCAGTATTTT.

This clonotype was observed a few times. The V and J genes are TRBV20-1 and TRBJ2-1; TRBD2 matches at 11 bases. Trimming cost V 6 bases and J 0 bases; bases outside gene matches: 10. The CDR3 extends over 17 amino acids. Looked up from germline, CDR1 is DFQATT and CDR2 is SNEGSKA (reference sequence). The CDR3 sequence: CSAHTLAGGGSYNEQFF. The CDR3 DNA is TGCAGTGCGCATACTCTAGCGGGAGGTGGCTCCTACAATGAGCAGTTCTTC.

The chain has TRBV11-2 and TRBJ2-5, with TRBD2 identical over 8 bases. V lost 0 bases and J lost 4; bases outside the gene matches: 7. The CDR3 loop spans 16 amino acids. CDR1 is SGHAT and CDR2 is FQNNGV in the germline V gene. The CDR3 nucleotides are TGTGCCAGCAGCTTAGATCTAAGGACTAGCCGAGAGACCCAGTACTTC. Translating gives CASSLDLRTSRETQYF.

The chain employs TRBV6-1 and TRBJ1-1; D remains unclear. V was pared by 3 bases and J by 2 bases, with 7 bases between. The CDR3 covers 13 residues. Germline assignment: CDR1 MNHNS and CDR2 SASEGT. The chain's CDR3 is CASSDLVNTEAFF. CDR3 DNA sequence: TGTGCCAGCAGTGACCTGGTAAACACTGAAGCTTTCTTT.

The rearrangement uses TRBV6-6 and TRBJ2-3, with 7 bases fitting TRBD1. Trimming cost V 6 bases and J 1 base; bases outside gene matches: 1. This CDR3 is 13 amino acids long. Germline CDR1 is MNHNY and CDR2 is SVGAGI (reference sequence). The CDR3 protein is CASRDRRTDTQYF. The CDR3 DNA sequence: TGTGCCAGCAGGGACAGGCGCACAGATACGCAGTATTTT.

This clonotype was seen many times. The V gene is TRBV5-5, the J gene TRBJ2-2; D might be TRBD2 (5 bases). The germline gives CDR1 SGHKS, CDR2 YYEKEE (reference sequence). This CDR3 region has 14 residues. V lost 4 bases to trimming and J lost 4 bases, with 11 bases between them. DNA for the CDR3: TGTGCCAGCAGCGTTGGAGCGGCCACCGGGGAGCTGTTTTTT. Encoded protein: CASSVGAATGELFF.

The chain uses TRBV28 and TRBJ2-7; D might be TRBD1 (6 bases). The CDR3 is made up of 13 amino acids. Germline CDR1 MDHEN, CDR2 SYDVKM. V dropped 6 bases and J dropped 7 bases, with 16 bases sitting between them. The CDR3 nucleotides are TGTGCCAGCAGGATACAGGGATATGGGGAGCAGTACTTC. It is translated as CASRIQGYGEQYF.

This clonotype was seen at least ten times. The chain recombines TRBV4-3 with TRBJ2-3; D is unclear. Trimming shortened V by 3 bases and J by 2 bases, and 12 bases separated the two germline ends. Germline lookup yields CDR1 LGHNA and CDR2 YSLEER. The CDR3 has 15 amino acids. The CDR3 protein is CASSQLSIATDTQYF. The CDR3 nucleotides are TGCGCCAGCAGCCAGTTATCGATAGCCACAGATACGCAGTATTTT.

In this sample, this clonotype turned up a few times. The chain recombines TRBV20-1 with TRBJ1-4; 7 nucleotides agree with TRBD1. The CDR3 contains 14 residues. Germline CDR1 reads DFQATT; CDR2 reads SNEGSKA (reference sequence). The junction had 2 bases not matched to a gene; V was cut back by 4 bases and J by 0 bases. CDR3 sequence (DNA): TGCAGTGCTAAGGGGGCAACAACTAATGAAAAACTGTTTTTT. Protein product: CSAKGATTNEKLFF.

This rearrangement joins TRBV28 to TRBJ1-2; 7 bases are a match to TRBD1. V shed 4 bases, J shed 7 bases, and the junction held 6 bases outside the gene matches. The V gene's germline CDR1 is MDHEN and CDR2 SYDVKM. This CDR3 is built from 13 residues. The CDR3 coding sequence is TGTGCCAGCAGTTACAGTACAGGGGTTGGCTACACCTTC. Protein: CASSYSTGVGYTF.

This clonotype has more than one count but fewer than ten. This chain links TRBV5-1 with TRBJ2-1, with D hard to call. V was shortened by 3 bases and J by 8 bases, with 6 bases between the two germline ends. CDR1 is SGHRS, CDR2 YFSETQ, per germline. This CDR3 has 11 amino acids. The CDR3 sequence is CASSSQDEQFF. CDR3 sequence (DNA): TGCGCCAGCAGCTCCCAGGATGAGCAGTTCTTC.

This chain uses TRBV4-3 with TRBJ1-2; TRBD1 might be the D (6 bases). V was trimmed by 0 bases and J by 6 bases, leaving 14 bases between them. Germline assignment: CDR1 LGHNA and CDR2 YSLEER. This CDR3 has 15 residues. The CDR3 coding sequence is TGCGCCAGCAGCCAAGATCTGGTGGGGGCGGATGGCTACACCTTC. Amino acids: CASSQDLVGADGYTF.

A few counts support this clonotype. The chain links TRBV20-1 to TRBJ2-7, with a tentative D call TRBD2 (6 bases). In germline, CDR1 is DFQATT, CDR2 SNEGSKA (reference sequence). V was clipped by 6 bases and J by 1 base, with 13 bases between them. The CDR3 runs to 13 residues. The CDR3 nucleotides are TGCAGTGCCGCCCGGGACTTATCCTACGAGCAGTACTTC. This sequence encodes CSAARDLSYEQYF.

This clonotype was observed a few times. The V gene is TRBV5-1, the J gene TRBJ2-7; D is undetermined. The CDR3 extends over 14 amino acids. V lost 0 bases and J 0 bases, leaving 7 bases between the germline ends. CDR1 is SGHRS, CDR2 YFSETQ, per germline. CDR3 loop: CASSLVITSYEQYF. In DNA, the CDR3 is TGCGCCAGCAGCTTGGTTATAACCTCCTACGAGCAGTACTTC.

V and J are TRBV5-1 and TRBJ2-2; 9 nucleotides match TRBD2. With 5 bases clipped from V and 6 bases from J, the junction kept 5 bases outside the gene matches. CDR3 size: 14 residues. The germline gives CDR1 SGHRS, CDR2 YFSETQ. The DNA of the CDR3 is TGCGCCAGCAGTGATAGCGGGAGTCCCGGGGAGCTGTTTTTT. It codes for CASSDSGSPGELFF.

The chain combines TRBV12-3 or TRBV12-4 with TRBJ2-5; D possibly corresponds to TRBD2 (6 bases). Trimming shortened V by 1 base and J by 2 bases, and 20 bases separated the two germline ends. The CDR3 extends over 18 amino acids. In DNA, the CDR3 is TGTGCCAGCAGTTTAGAAGGGATTTGGGGGGTTACACAAGAGACCCAGTACTTC. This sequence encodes CASSLEGIWGVTQETQYF.

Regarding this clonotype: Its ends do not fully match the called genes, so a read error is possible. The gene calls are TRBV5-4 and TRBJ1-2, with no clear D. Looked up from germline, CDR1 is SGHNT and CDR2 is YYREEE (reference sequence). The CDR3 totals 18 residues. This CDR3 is CASSSSPGVSIPKYGYTF. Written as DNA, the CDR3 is TGTGCCAGCAGCTCCTCTCCGGGAGTCTCAATCCCTAAATATGGCTACACCTTC.

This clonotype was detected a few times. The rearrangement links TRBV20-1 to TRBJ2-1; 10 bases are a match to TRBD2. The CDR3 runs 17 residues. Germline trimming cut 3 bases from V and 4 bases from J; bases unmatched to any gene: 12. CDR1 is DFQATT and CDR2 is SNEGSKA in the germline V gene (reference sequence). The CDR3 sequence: CSASVYTGTSVYNEQFF. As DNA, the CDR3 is TGCAGTGCTAGCGTTTACACCGGGACTAGCGTTTACAATGAGCAGTTCTTC.

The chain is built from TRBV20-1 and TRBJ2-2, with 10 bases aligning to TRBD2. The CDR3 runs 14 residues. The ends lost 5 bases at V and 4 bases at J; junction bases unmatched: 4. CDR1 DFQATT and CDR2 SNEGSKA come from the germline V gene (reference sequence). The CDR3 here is CSAWRTSGTGELFF. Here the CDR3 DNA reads TGCAGTGCTTGGCGGACTAGCGGCACCGGGGAGCTGTTTTTT.

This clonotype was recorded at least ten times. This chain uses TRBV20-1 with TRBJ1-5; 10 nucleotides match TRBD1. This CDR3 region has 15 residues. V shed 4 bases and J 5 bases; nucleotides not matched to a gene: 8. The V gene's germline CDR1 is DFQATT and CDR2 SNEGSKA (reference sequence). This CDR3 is CSANPGQGSHQPQHF. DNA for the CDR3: TGCAGTGCTAACCCGGGACAGGGGAGCCATCAGCCCCAGCATTTT.

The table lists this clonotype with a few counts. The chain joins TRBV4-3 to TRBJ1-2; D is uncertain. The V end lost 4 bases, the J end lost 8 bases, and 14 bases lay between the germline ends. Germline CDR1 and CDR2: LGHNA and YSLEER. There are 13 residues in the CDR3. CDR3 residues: CASSPLEGMGYTF. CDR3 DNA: TGCGCCAGCAGCCCCCTTGAGGGCATGGGCTACACCTTC.

CDR3 bases: TGTGCCAGCAGCCGTAAGACACTAGCGGGAGGGCCGGGTGAGCAGTTCTTC. Translating it yields CASSRKTLAGGPGEQFF. This rearrangement joins TRBV4-2 to TRBJ2-1; 13 bases map to TRBD2. This CDR3 is 17 amino acids long. J lost 9 bases, V lost 4 bases, and 12 bases had no gene match. CDR1 is LGHNA and CDR2 is YNFKEQ in the germline V gene.

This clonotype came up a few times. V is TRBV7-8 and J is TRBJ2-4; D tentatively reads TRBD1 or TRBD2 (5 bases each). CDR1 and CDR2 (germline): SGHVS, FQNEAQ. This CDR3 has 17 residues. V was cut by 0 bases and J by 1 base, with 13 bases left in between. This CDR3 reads CASSLAWGSRAKNIQYF. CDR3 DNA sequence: TGTGCCAGCAGCTTAGCTTGGGGGTCCAGGGCCAAAAACATTCAGTACTTC.

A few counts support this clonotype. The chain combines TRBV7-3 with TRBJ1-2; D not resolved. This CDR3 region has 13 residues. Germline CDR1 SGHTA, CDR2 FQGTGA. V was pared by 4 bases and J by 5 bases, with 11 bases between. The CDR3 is CASSYGGQYGYTF. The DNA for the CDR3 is TGTGCCAGCAGCTACGGAGGTCAATATGGCTACACCTTC.

CDR3 nucleotide sequence: TGCAGTTCGCGACTAGCGGGAAACACAGATACGCAGTATTTT. This encodes CSSRLAGNTDTQYF. J is TRBJ2-3 and V is TRBV20-1, with TRBD2 matching over 11 bases. With 8 bases clipped from V and 2 bases from J, the junction kept 6 bases outside the gene matches. This CDR3 region has 14 residues. Germline V gene lookup returns CDR1 DFQATT and CDR2 SNEGSKA (reference sequence).

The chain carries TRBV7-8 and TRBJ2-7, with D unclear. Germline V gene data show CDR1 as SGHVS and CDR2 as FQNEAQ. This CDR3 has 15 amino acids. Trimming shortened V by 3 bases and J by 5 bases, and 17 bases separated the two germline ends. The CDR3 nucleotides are TGTGCCAGCAGCTTTAGACGGTTGTTAATGGACGAGCAGTACTTC. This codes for CASSFRRLLMDEQYF.

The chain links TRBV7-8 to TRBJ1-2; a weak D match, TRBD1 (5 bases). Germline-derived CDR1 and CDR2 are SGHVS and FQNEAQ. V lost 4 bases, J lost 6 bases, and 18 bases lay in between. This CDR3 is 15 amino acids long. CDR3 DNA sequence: TGTGCCAGCAGCTGGCGGGACGGTTGGCATGATGGCTACACCTTC. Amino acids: CASSWRDGWHDGYTF.

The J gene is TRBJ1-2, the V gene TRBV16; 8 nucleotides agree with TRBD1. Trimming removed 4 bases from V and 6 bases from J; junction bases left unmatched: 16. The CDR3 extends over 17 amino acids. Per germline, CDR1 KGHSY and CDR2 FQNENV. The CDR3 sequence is CASSPTIRDRTVDGYTF. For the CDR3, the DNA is TGTGCCAGCAGCCCGACCATTCGGGACAGGACTGTTGATGGCTACACCTTC. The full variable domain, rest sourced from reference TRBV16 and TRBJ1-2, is GEEVAQTPKHLVRGEGQKAKLYCAPIKGHSYVFWYQQVLKNEFKFLISFQNENVFDETGMPKERFSAKCLPNSPCSLEIQATKLEDSAVYFCASSPTIRDRTVDGYTFGSGTRLTVV.

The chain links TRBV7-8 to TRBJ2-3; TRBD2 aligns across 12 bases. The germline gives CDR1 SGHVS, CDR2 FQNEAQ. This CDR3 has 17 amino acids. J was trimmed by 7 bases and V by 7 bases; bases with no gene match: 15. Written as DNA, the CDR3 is TGTGCCAGCATCCTAGGACGACTAGCGGGGGCCCGTAATACGCAGTATTTT. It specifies CASILGRLAGARNTQYF.